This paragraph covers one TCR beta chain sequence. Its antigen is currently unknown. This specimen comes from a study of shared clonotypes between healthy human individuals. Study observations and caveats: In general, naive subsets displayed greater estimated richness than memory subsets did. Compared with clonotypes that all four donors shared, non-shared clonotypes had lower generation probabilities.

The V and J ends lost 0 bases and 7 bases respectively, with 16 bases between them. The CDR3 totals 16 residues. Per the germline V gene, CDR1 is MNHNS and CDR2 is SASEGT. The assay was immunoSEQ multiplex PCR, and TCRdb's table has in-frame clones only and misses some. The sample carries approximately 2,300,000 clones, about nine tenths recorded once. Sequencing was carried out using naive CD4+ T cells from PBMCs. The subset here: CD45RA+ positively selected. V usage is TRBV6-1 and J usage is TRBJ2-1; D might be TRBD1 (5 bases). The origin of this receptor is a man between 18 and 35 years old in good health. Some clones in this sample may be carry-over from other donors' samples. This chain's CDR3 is CASSEAHGHPRNEQFF. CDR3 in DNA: TGTGCCAGCAGTGAAGCCCACGGACACCCGAGGAATGAGCAGTTCTTC.